This is a list of T cell receptor beta chains from one sample in a study of Graves' ophthalmopathy and Graves' hyperthyroidism. TCRdb re-called the multiplex PCR reads through MiXCR, storing one row per CDR3 protein. The sample includes roughly 600,000 distinct CDR3 sequences, 35% to 40% of them seen just once. The sample comprised peripheral blood or thyroid tissue (not recorded which). The receptors come from an adult man with Graves' hyperthyroidism. CDR3s include the opening cysteine and the closing phenylalanine or tryptophan. The order of the fields is V gene, D gene, J gene, CDR3 length, clone size, CDR3 DNA, CDR3 protein. The D gene is left open where the match is weak. Size is stated for part of the rows, as once, few or many counts, or as a class when the clone is expanded.

V gene: TRBV5-8
D gene: .
J gene: TRBJ1-1
CDR3 length: 15
clone size: many
CDR3 DNA: TGTGCCAGCAGCTCCTCAGGGTCGGGATTCGCCGAAGCTTTCTTT
CDR3 protein: CASSSSGSGFAEAFF

V gene: TRBV7-9
D gene: .
J gene: TRBJ2-7
CDR3 length: 17
clone size: .
CDR3 DNA: TGTGCCAGCAGCCCGGACGGGTTGGGCAGGGCCACCTACGAGCAGTACTTC
CDR3 protein: CASSPDGLGRATYEQYF

V gene: TRBV12-3/TRBV12-4
D gene: .
J gene: TRBJ1-6
CDR3 length: 14
clone size: .
CDR3 DNA: TGTGCCAGCAGTCCAATACGGTCCAACACACCCCTCCACTTT
CDR3 protein: CASSPIRSNTPLHF

V gene: TRBV10-3
D gene: .
J gene: TRBJ1-2
CDR3 length: 16
clone size: .
CDR3 DNA: TGTGCCATCAGTGAAATCCGGGTCGGAGCCGGTCCTGGCTACACCTTC
CDR3 protein: CAISEIRVGAGPGYTF

V gene: TRBV29-1
D gene: .
J gene: TRBJ2-2
CDR3 length: 11
clone size: many
CDR3 DNA: TGCAGCGCCTTGCGGTCCGGGGAGCTGTTTTTT
CDR3 protein: CSALRSGELFF

V gene: TRBV9
D gene: .
J gene: TRBJ1-1
CDR3 length: 14
clone size: .
CDR3 DNA: TGTGCCAGCAGCGTAGACGGTGTGAACACTGAAGCTTTCTTT
CDR3 protein: CASSVDGVNTEAFF

V gene: TRBV12-3/TRBV12-4
D gene: .
J gene: TRBJ1-2
CDR3 length: 13
clone size: many
CDR3 DNA: TGTGCCAGCAGTTTAACTCGCGACTATGGCTACACCTTC
CDR3 protein: CASSLTRDYGYTF

V gene: TRBV20-1
D gene: .
J gene: TRBJ2-6
CDR3 length: 14
clone size: .
CDR3 DNA: TGCAGTGCTAAGTGGGGCTTTGGGGTCAACGTCCTGACTTTC
CDR3 protein: CSAKWGFGVNVLTF

V gene: TRBV7-2
D gene: TRBD2
J gene: TRBJ2-7
CDR3 length: 17
clone size: many
CDR3 DNA: TGTGCCAGCAGCTCTCAGATTTGGACTAGCGTGGAGGACGAGCAGTACTTC
CDR3 protein: CASSSQIWTSVEDEQYF

V gene: TRBV24-1
D gene: .
J gene: TRBJ2-7
CDR3 length: 13
clone size: many
CDR3 DNA: TGTGCCACCAGTGACCCCACCGGAGGGGAGCAGTACTTC
CDR3 protein: CATSDPTGGEQYF

V gene: TRBV29-1
D gene: .
J gene: TRBJ2-2
CDR3 length: 16
clone size: .
CDR3 DNA: TGCAGCGTTGAATCCGGTCCAGGCCGAAACACCGGGGAGCTGTTTTTT
CDR3 protein: CSVESGPGRNTGELFF

V gene: TRBV7-2
D gene: .
J gene: TRBJ2-7
CDR3 length: 17
clone size: .
CDR3 DNA: TGTGCCAGCAGCCAAGATTCTACGAGGGCAGGGACCTACGAGCAGTACTTC
CDR3 protein: CASSQDSTRAGTYEQYF

V gene: TRBV2
D gene: TRBD2
J gene: TRBJ2-3
CDR3 length: 14
clone size: .
CDR3 DNA: TGTGCCAGCAGGACTAGCGGGGGCACAGATACGCAGTATTTT
CDR3 protein: CASRTSGGTDTQYF

V gene: TRBV9
D gene: .
J gene: TRBJ1-6
CDR3 length: 17
clone size: .
CDR3 DNA: TGTGCCAGCAGCGTATCCCGATCAGGATTTCCTTTGTCACCCCTCCACTTT
CDR3 protein: CASSVSRSGFPLSPLHF

V gene: TRBV12-3/TRBV12-4
D gene: .
J gene: TRBJ2-5
CDR3 length: 16
clone size: many
CDR3 DNA: TGTGCCAGCAGTTTAGGGAGGCGGCTAGCCGGAGAGACCCAGTACTTC
CDR3 protein: CASSLGRRLAGETQYF

V gene: TRBV5-1
D gene: TRBD1
J gene: TRBJ1-2
CDR3 length: 14
clone size: many
CDR3 DNA: TGCGCCAGCACCCACACATACCAGGGGGCTGGCTACACCTTC
CDR3 protein: CASTHTYQGAGYTF

V gene: TRBV7-8
D gene: TRBD1
J gene: TRBJ1-6
CDR3 length: 14
clone size: many
CDR3 DNA: TGTGCCAGCAGCCCCGGGACAGGGTATTCACCCCTCCACTTT
CDR3 protein: CASSPGTGYSPLHF

V gene: TRBV3-1
D gene: .
J gene: TRBJ1-5
CDR3 length: 13
clone size: few
CDR3 DNA: TGTGCCAGCAGCCAAGACATTAATCAGCCCCAGCATTTT
CDR3 protein: CASSQDINQPQHF

V gene: TRBV5-8
D gene: .
J gene: TRBJ2-2
CDR3 length: 15
clone size: many
CDR3 DNA: TGTGCCAGCAGCTTGGGAGGGAGCTATACCGGGGAGCTGTTTTTT
CDR3 protein: CASSLGGSYTGELFF

V gene: TRBV20-1
D gene: .
J gene: TRBJ2-5
CDR3 length: 15
clone size: many
CDR3 DNA: TGCAGTGCTAGAGAGGAGGGGGTGGCGGCGGAGACCCAGTACTTC
CDR3 protein: CSAREEGVAAETQYF

V gene: TRBV4-2
D gene: TRBD1
J gene: TRBJ1-5
CDR3 length: 20
clone size: .
CDR3 DNA: TGTGCCAGCAGCCAAGAATTCGGGACAGGGGTCGTGTATAGCAATCAGCCCCAGCATTTT
CDR3 protein: CASSQEFGTGVVYSNQPQHF

V gene: TRBV10-3
D gene: TRBD2
J gene: TRBJ2-3
CDR3 length: 14
clone size: few
CDR3 DNA: TGTGCCATCAGGGATAGCGGGGGGGCAGATACGCAGTATTTT
CDR3 protein: CAIRDSGGADTQYF

V gene: TRBV30
D gene: .
J gene: TRBJ1-5
CDR3 length: 13
clone size: many
CDR3 DNA: TGTGCCTGGGCGACAGGCCGCAATCAGCCCCAGCATTTT
CDR3 protein: CAWATGRNQPQHF

V gene: TRBV7-8
D gene: .
J gene: TRBJ1-1
CDR3 length: 13
clone size: .
CDR3 DNA: TGCGCCAGCAGCCAAGCGTACCGGTTAGAAGCTTTCTTT
CDR3 protein: CASSQAYRLEAFF

V gene: TRBV6-5
D gene: .
J gene: TRBJ1-6
CDR3 length: 13
clone size: .
CDR3 DNA: TGTGCCAGCAGTCCGAATCAGTATTCACCCCTCCACTTT
CDR3 protein: CASSPNQYSPLHF

V gene: TRBV5-8
D gene: .
J gene: TRBJ2-5
CDR3 length: 13
clone size: many
CDR3 DNA: TGTGCCAGCAGGGCCAGGTACCAAGAGACCCAGTACTTC
CDR3 protein: CASRARYQETQYF

V gene: TRBV5-1
D gene: .
J gene: TRBJ2-7
CDR3 length: 17
clone size: .
CDR3 DNA: TGTGCCAGCAGCTTTGGGGCCCGGGACTTATCGTACTACGAGCAGTACTTC
CDR3 protein: CASSFGARDLSYYEQYF

V gene: TRBV4-1
D gene: TRBD1
J gene: TRBJ2-7
CDR3 length: 15
clone size: .
CDR3 DNA: TGTGCCAGCGCTCTCTCATCGGGACAGAGCTACGAGCAGTACTTC
CDR3 protein: CASALSSGQSYEQYF

V gene: TRBV29-1
D gene: TRBD1
J gene: TRBJ1-1
CDR3 length: 13
clone size: many
CDR3 DNA: TGCAGCGTCGCCAGACAGGGAAGCACTGAAGCTTTCTTT
CDR3 protein: CSVARQGSTEAFF

V gene: TRBV7-2
D gene: TRBD2
J gene: TRBJ2-7
CDR3 length: 15
clone size: many
CDR3 DNA: TGTGCCAGCAGCTTAGGACTAGCGGGCGTCTACGAGCAGTACTTC
CDR3 protein: CASSLGLAGVYEQYF

V gene: TRBV5-6
D gene: .
J gene: TRBJ1-1
CDR3 length: 14
clone size: few
CDR3 DNA: TGTGCCAGCAGCTTTTTAGGGGAAAGCACTGAAGCTTTCTTT
CDR3 protein: CASSFLGESTEAFF

V gene: TRBV11-3
D gene: .
J gene: TRBJ1-1
CDR3 length: 13
clone size: many
CDR3 DNA: TGTGCCAGCAGCTCGGCAGTAAACACTGAAGCTTTCTTT
CDR3 protein: CASSSAVNTEAFF

V gene: TRBV7-9
D gene: .
J gene: TRBJ2-2
CDR3 length: 13
clone size: .
CDR3 DNA: TGTGCCAGCAGTGAAGTAGTTACCGGGGAGCTGCTTTTT
CDR3 protein: CASSEVVTGELLF

V gene: TRBV7-9
D gene: .
J gene: TRBJ2-7
CDR3 length: 13
clone size: .
CDR3 DNA: TGTGCCAGCAGCTTAGTAGGGCTGGGCGAGCAGTACTTC
CDR3 protein: CASSLVGLGEQYF

V gene: TRBV10-3
D gene: .
J gene: TRBJ1-6
CDR3 length: 13
clone size: many
CDR3 DNA: TGTGCCATCAGTGCGTCCATTCCGGCACCCCTCCACTTT
CDR3 protein: CAISASIPAPLHF

V gene: TRBV29-1
D gene: .
J gene: TRBJ2-5
CDR3 length: 15
clone size: many
CDR3 DNA: TGCAGCGGGACTTCAAGTGCGGGTCGGAGGGAGACCCAGTACTTC
CDR3 protein: CSGTSSAGRRETQYF

V gene: TRBV7-7
D gene: .
J gene: TRBJ1-2
CDR3 length: 14
clone size: .
CDR3 DNA: TGTGCCAGCAGCCCTGAGACAGGTCACTATGGCTACACCTTC
CDR3 protein: CASSPETGHYGYTF

V gene: TRBV5-1
D gene: .
J gene: TRBJ1-2
CDR3 length: 13
clone size: many
CDR3 DNA: TGCGCCAGCAGCTTGTCAGAGGACTATGGCTACACCTTC
CDR3 protein: CASSLSEDYGYTF

V gene: TRBV7-2
D gene: .
J gene: TRBJ2-3
CDR3 length: 14
clone size: .
CDR3 DNA: TGTGCCAGCAGCGTAGAAGGTAGCACAGATACGCAGTATTTT
CDR3 protein: CASSVEGSTDTQYF

V gene: TRBV5-1
D gene: TRBD1
J gene: TRBJ1-2
CDR3 length: 14
clone size: many
CDR3 DNA: TGCGCCAGCAGGCGACAGGGAAACGACTATGGCTACACCTTC
CDR3 protein: CASRRQGNDYGYTF

V gene: TRBV5-1
D gene: .
J gene: TRBJ2-7
CDR3 length: 15
clone size: few
CDR3 DNA: TGCGCCAGCAGCCGGACAGCCGAATTGTCCTACGAGCAGTACTTC
CDR3 protein: CASSRTAELSYEQYF

V gene: TRBV29-1
D gene: TRBD1
J gene: TRBJ1-2
CDR3 length: 13
clone size: many
CDR3 DNA: TGCAGCGTTGGACTAGACAGGGACTATGGCTACACCTTC
CDR3 protein: CSVGLDRDYGYTF

V gene: TRBV29-1
D gene: .
J gene: TRBJ2-5
CDR3 length: 12
clone size: .
CDR3 DNA: TGCAGCCCACAGTACAGGGAGGAGACCCAGTACTTC
CDR3 protein: CSPQYREETQYF

V gene: TRBV20-1
D gene: .
J gene: TRBJ1-5
CDR3 length: 14
clone size: many
CDR3 DNA: TGCAGTGCTAGTTCCAGGGAGGGCAATCAGCCCCAGCATTTT
CDR3 protein: CSASSREGNQPQHF

V gene: TRBV20-1
D gene: TRBD2
J gene: TRBJ2-7
CDR3 length: 17
clone size: few
CDR3 DNA: TGCAGTGCTAGAGATCCCCATAGCGGGAAAAGTGGGGACGAGCAGTACTTC
CDR3 protein: CSARDPHSGKSGDEQYF